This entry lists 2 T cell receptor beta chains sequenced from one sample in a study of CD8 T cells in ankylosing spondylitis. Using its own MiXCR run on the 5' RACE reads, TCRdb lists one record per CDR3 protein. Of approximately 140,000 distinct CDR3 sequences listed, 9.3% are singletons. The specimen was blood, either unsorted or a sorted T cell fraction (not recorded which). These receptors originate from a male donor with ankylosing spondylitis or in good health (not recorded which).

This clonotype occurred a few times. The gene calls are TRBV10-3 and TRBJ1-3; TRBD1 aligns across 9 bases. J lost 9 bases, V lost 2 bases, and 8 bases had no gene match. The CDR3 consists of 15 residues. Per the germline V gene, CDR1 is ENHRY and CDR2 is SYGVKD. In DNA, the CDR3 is TGTGCCATCAGTGAGCTTGGACAGGGGACAGGCACCATATATTTT. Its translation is CAISELGQGTGTIYF.

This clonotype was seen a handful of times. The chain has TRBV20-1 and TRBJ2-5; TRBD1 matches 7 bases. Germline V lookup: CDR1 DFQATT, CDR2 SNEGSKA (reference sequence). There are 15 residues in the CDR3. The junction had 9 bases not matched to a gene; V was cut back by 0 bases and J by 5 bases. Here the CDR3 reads CSARDLEGAGETQYF. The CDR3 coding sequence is TGCAGTGCTAGAGATCTCGAGGGGGCAGGGGAGACCCAGTACTTC.